These T cell receptor beta chains were read from a single sample in a study of T cells in Graves' hyperthyroidism and ophthalmopathy. TCRdb re-analysed the multiplex PCR reads in MiXCR, keeping a single row per CDR3 protein. The repertoire holds hundreds of thousands of distinct CDR3 sequences, roughly 20% seen once, with roughly 39% in the top ten. The sequencing input was blood. The receptors were sampled from a man aged 50-59 years with Graves' ophthalmopathy. CDR3s include the opening cysteine and the closing phenylalanine or tryptophan. A D gene is named only where the DNA matches it firmly. Expanded clones get a size class; other rows say once, few or many, or leave the size out.

23	TRBV20-1	many	TRBJ1-3	.	.	CSARDGRRHRQDEQYFGPDTIYF
17	TRBV9	.	TRBJ1-6	.	TGTGCCAGCAGCGTCGCCATCCGGTGGGGGGAACGTTCACCCCTCCACTTT	CASSVAIRWGERSPLHF
15	TRBV7-3	.	TRBJ2-2	TRBD1	TGTGCCAGCAGCCGGGACAGCCTAAACACCGGGGAGCTGTTTTTT	CASSRDSLNTGELFF
14	TRBV12-3/TRBV12-4	.	TRBJ2-3	.	TGTGCCAGCAGTTCGCCGGGGAGTGCAGATACGCAGTATTTT	CASSSPGSADTQYF
16	TRBV10-2	.	TRBJ2-7	TRBD2	TGCGCCAGCAGTCCCGACGGACTAGCGCCATCCTACGAGCAGTACTTC	CASSPDGLAPSYEQYF
15	TRBV15	.	TRBJ1-4	.	TGTGCCACCAGCAGATCCCGGGACATCAATGAAAAACTGTTTTTT	CATSRSRDINEKLFF
11	TRBV11-2	many	TRBJ2-2	TRBD2	TGTGCCAGCAGAACTAGCGAGGAGCTGTTTTTT	CASRTSEELFF
15	TRBV30	few	TRBJ1-3	.	TGTGCCTGGAGTGGCGGGCCCCTTCCAGGAAACACCATATATTTT	CAWSGGPLPGNTIYF
13	TRBV19	.	TRBJ1-5	.	TGTGCCAGTAGGTACGCCAGCAATCAGCCCCAGCATTTT	CASRYASNQPQHF
14	TRBV7-9	many	TRBJ1-4	.	TGTGCCAGCAGCCTTCTGGCAACTAATGAAAAACTGTTTTTT	CASSLLATNEKLFF
17	TRBV6-2/TRBV6-3	.	TRBJ1-5	.	TGTGCCAGCAGTTATCATTCGTACAATCTTAGCAATCAGCCCCAGCATTTT	CASSYHSYNLSNQPQHF
17	TRBV24-1	.	TRBJ2-3	.	TGTGCCACCAGTGATTTGCCGGCGGCCGGGCAGGGGGATACGCAGTATTTT	CATSDLPAAGQGDTQYF
15	TRBV2	.	TRBJ2-3	TRBD2	TGTGCCAGCAGTGAAAGGCTAGCGGGAGTTCCTACGCAGTATTTT	CASSERLAGVPTQYF
12	TRBV30	many	TRBJ2-6	.	TGTGCCTGGAGCTCTGGGGCCAACGTCCTGACTTTC	CAWSSGANVLTF
17	TRBV20-1	few	TRBJ2-7	TRBD2	TGCAGTGCTAGGCCGGGACTAGCGGGAACCGCCTCCTACGAGCAGTACTTC	CSARPGLAGTASYEQYF
16	TRBV5-1	many	TRBJ2-1	.	TGCGCCAGCAGCTTGGAGGTAGCGAGCTCCTACAATGAGCAGTTCTTC	CASSLEVASSYNEQFF
15	TRBV10-3	.	TRBJ1-1	TRBD1	TGTGCCATCAGGGGGGACAGGGCTTTGAACACTGAAGCTTTCTTT	CAIRGDRALNTEAFF
13	TRBV6-1	.	TRBJ1-6	.	TGTGCCAGCAGGGCGGACTGGAGTTCACCCCTCCACTTT	CASRADWSSPLHF
16	TRBV5-8	.	TRBJ2-1	.	TGTGCCAGCAGCTTGGAGGTGATGGCGGGCTACAATGAGCAGTTCTTC	CASSLEVMAGYNEQFF
15	TRBV20-1	.	TRBJ2-1	.	TGCAGTGCTAGAGTTTTAATAGGGGATCCCAATGAGCAGTTCTTC	CSARVLIGDPNEQFF
13	TRBV5-1	.	TRBJ2-1	.	TGTGCCAGCAGCTTCGGACAGAACAATGAGCAGTTCTTC	CASSFGQNNEQFF
16	TRBV14	many	TRBJ2-2	TRBD1	TGTGCCAGCAGCCAGGCCGGGACAGCGAACACCGGGGAGCTGTTTTTT	CASSQAGTANTGELFF
12	TRBV20-1	many	TRBJ1-1	.	TGCAGTGCTAGAGGTACCAGGGCGACAGCTTTCTTT	CSARGTRATAFF
13	TRBV20-1	few	TRBJ1-5	TRBD1	TGCAGTGCACGACAGGGGGTTTCTCAGCCCCAGCATTTT	CSARQGVSQPQHF
14	TRBV6-1	.	TRBJ1-5	.	TGTGCCAGCAGTGAAGCGGCTCTGAATCAGCCCCAGCATTTT	CASSEAALNQPQHF
12	TRBV30	few	TRBJ1-4	.	TGTGCCTGGAGGGGTTCTGAGGAAAAACTGTTTTTT	CAWRGSEEKLFF
20	TRBV20-1	few	TRBJ2-6	.	TGCAGTGCTAGTTCTTTCCAGGGGTCAGGGGGAGGAACTGGGGCCAACGTCCTGACTTTC	CSASSFQGSGGGTGANVLTF
15	TRBV5-1	many	TRBJ2-7	TRBD2	TGCGCCAGCAGCTTAGCGGGACGAACCGGTGGCGAGCAGTACTTC	CASSLAGRTGGEQYF
11	TRBV20-1	.	TRBJ1-2	.	TGCAGTGCTAGTACTAATCGGGGCTACACCTTC	CSASTNRGYTF
11	TRBV13	many	TRBJ2-7	.	TGTGCCAGCAGCCGACAGTACGAGCAGTACTTC	CASSRQYEQYF
13	TRBV20-1	many	TRBJ2-7	.	TGCAGTGCTAGAGGGGAATCTTCCTACGAGCAGTACTTC	CSARGESSYEQYF
15	TRBV24-1	.	TRBJ2-1	TRBD1	TGTGCCACCAGTGATAAGGGGGCCTCCTACAATGAGCAGTTCTTC	CATSDKGASYNEQFF
15	TRBV5-1	many	TRBJ1-1	TRBD1	TGCGCCAGCAGCTTGGCTGACAGGGGCGCGGCTGAAGCTTTCTTT	CASSLADRGAAEAFF
14	TRBV28	many	TRBJ2-1	.	TGTGCCAGCAGTGAGCGGGCCTCCTACAATGAGCAGTTCTTC	CASSERASYNEQFF
14	TRBV2	many	TRBJ1-4	.	TGTGCCAGCAGTGAAACGGGATATAATGAAAAACTGTTTTTT	CASSETGYNEKLFF
17	TRBV7-9	.	TRBJ2-3	.	TGTGCCAGCAGCTTAGCGGTTAGCACAGGGAGCACAGATACGCAGTATTTT	CASSLAVSTGSTDTQYF
15	TRBV10-3	many	TRBJ2-7	TRBD2	TGTGCCATCAAAAATTTACTGGCGGGAGTAGACGAGCAGTACTTC	CAIKNLLAGVDEQYF
15	TRBV19	few	TRBJ2-7	.	TGTGCCAGTAGTCTCCCGGGACAGGGACTAGTCGAGCAGTACTTC	CASSLPGQGLVEQYF
14	TRBV2	many	TRBJ2-7	TRBD1	TGTGCCAGCAGTGACGAGTTGACAGGGCTCGAGCAGTACTTC	CASSDELTGLEQYF
12	TRBV19	few	TRBJ2-1	.	TGTGCCAGTAGTAACTACGGCCGTGAGCAGTTCTTC	CASSNYGREQFF